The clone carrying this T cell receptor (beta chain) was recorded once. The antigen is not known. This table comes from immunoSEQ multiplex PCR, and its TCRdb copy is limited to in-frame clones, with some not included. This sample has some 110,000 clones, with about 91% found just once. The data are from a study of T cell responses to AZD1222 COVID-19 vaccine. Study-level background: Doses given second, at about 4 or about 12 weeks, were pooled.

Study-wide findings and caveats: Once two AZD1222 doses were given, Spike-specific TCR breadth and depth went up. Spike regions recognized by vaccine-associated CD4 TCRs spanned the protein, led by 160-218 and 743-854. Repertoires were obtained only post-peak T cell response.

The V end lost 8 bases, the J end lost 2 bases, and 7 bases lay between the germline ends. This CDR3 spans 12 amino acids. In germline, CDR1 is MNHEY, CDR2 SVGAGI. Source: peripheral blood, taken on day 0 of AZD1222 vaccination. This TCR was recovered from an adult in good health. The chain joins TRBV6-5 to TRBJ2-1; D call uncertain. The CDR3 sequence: CASRMTYNEQFF. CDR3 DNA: TGTGCCAGCCGTATGACCTACAATGAGCAGTTCTTC.